The rows below give T cell receptor beta chains drawn from one sample of a study of OX40 agonist ivuxolimab in advanced cancers. Here immunoSEQ multiplex PCR was the method, and the copy in TCRdb shows in-frame clones only, minus some. There are around 17,000 clones in the sample; roughly 73% occur only once, and 25% to 35% lies in the top ten. The sequences come from CD4+ or CD8+ T cells sorted from blood, collected in a trial of the OX40 agonist ivuxolimab. Every receptor here comes from an adult with an advanced solid tumor such as melanoma, head and neck, liver or kidney cancer. Both conserved end residues are trimmed from each CDR3.

V	J	CDR3
TRBV7-3	TRBJ1-2	ASSLLGTGDFYGYT
TRBV10-3	TRBJ2-7	AISESTGVSYEQY
TRBV13	TRBJ2-1	ASSLVSVIYNEQF
TRBV27	TRBJ2-5	ASWTGPVETQY
TRBV10-3	TRBJ1-1	AISDRVTGGTEAF
TRBV4-1	TRBJ2-7	ASSPLLGRARDEQY
TRBV9	TRBJ1-1	ASSVAPGQTDMNTEAF
TRBV7-2	TRBJ2-2	ASSSRVRGVNTGELF
TRBV11-2	TRBJ2-5	ASSLWREETQY
TRBV27	TRBJ2-5	ASSRTGYQETQY
TRBV4-3	TRBJ2-7	ASSLGQGAYEQY
TRBV5-6	TRBJ1-2	ASSWNSYGYT
TRBV4-1	TRBJ1-4	ASSQERTGEREKLF
TRBV9	TRBJ2-5	ASSVAQNRFLQETQY
TRBV4-1	TRBJ2-3	ASSQIGPSGRTDTQY
TRBV6-5	TRBJ1-1	ASSYRTFDTEAF